The text below deals with one T cell receptor (beta chain). The target antigen is unknown. cDNA molecules, individually, were tagged with unique molecular identifiers. TCRdb processed the 5' RACE reads anew with MiXCR; each CDR3 protein has one entry. The top ten hold 4% to 4.5% of the sample, which has about 39,000 distinct CDR3 sequences, around 5.8% seen once. The data were taken from a study of early T cells in non-severe SARS-CoV-2 infection. Study-wide background: Sequencing was performed on bulk RNA from unsorted whole blood, leaving chains unpaired. General observations from the study: VDJdb matching skewed toward anti-spike CD8 responses, missing private and CD4 specificities.

CDR3 length: 11 residues. Germline V gene data show CDR1 as MNHEY and CDR2 as SVGAGI. The V end was cut by 4 bases, the J end by 12 bases, with 13 bases between. The receptor was isolated from an adult who was a healthcare worker with PCR-confirmed SARS-CoV-2 infection or an uninfected control (not recorded which). The sequenced sample was whole blood, obtained at baseline. The J gene is TRBJ2-7, the V gene TRBV6-5; a possible D gene is TRBD1 (5 bases). CDR3 nucleotide sequence: TGTGCCAGCAGTTCCGGACATACATCGTACTTC. The encoded protein is CASSSGHTSYF.